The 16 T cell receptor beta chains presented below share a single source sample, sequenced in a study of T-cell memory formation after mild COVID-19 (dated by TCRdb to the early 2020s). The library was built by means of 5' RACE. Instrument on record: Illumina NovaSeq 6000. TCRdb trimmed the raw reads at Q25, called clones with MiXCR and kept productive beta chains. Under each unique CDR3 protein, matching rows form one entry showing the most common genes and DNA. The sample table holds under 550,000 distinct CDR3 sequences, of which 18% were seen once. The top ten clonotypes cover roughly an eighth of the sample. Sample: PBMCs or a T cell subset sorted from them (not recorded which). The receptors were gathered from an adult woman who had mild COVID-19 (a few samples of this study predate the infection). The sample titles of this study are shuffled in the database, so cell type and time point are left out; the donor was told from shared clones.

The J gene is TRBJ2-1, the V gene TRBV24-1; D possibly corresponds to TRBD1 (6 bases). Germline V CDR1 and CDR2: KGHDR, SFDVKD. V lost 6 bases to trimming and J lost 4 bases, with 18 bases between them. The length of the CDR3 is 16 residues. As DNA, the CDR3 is TGTGCCACCAGTAATTCCGGGACACAAGATTACAATGAGCAGTTCTTC. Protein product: CATSNSGTQDYNEQFF.

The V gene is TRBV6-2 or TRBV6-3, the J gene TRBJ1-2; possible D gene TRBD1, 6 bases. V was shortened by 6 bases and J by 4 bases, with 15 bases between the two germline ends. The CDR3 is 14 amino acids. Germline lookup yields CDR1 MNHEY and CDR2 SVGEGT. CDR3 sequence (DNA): TGTGCCAGCAGCGATACAGGGTTCGTCTATGGCTACACCTTC. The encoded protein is CASSDTGFVYGYTF.

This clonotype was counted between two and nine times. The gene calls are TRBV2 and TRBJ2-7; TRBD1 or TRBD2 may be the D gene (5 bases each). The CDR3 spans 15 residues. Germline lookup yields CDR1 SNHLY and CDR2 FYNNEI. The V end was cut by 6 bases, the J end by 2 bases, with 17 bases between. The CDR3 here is CASRLEWGKAYEQYF. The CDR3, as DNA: TGTGCCAGCAGGCTAGAGTGGGGGAAAGCCTACGAGCAGTACTTC.

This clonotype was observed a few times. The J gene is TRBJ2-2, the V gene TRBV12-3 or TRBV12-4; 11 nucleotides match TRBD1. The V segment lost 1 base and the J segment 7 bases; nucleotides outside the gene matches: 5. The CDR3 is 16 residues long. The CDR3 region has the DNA TGTGCCAGCAGTTTAGGGACAGGGGGCAAGAGCGGGGAGCTGTTTTTT. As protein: CASSLGTGGKSGELFF.

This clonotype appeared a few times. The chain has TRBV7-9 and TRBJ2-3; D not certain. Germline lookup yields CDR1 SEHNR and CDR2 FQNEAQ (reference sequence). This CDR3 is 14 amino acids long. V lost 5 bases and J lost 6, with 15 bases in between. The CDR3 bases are TGTGCCAGCAGCCTTTCTCTTCGGTTCGATACGCAGTATTTT. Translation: CASSLSLRFDTQYF.

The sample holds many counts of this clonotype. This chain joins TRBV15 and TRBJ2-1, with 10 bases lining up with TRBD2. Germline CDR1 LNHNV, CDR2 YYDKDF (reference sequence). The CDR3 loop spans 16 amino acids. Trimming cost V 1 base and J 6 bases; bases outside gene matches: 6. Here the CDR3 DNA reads TGTGCCACCAGCAGAGTGCTAGCGGGAGTCTCCAATGAGCAGTTCTTC. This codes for CATSRVLAGVSNEQFF.

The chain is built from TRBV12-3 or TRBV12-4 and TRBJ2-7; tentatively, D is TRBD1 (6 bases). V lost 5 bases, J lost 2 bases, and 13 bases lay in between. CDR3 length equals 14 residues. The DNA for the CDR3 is TGTGCCAGCAGTGCCCAGGGGCGTACCTACGAGCAGTACTTC. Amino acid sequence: CASSAQGRTYEQYF.

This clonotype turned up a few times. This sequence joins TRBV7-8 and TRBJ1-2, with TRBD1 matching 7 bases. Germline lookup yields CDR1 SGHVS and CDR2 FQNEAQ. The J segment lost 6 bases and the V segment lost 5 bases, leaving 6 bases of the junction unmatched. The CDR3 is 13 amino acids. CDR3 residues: CASSINRGNGYTF. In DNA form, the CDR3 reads TGTGCCAGCAGCATAAACAGGGGCAATGGCTACACCTTC.

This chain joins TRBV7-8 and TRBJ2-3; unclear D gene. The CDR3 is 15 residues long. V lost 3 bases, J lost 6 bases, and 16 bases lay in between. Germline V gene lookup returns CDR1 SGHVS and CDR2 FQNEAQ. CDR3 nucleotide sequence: TGTGCCAGCAGCTTGGCCCGGGCCCTCGGGGATACGCAGTATTTT. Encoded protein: CASSLARALGDTQYF.

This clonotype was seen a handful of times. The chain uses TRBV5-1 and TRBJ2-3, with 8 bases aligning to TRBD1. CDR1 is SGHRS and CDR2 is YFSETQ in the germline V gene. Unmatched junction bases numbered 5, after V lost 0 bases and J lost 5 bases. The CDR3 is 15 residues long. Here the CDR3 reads CASSLDAGGLDTQYF. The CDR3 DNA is TGCGCCAGCAGCTTGGATGCAGGGGGCTTAGATACGCAGTATTTT.

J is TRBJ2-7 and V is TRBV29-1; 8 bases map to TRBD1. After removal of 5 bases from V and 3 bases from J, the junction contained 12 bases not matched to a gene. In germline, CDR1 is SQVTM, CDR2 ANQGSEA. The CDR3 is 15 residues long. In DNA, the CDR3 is TGCAGCGTTCGCCTCCGGGACAGGCCGTACTACGAGCAGTACTTC. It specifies CSVRLRDRPYYEQYF.

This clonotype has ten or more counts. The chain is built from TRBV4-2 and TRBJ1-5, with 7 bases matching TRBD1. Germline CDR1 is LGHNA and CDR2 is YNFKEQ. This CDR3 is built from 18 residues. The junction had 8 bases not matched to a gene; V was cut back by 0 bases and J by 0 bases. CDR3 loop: CASSQDYQGVYSNQPQHF. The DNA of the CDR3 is TGTGCCAGCAGCCAAGACTACCAGGGGGTCTATAGCAATCAGCCCCAGCATTTT.

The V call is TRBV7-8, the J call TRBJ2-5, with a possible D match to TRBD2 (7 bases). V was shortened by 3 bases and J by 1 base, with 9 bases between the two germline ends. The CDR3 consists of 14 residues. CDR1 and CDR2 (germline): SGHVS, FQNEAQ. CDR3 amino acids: CASSLRGPQETQYF. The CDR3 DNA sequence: TGTGCCAGCAGCTTGCGGGGGCCCCAAGAGACCCAGTACTTC.

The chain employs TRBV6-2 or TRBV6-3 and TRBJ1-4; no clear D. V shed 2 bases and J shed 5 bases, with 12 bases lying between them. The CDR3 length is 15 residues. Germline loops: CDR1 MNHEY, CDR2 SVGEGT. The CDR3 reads CASSYRGRPNEKLFF. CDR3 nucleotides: TGTGCCAGCAGTTACAGAGGTCGGCCGAATGAAAAACTGTTTTTT.

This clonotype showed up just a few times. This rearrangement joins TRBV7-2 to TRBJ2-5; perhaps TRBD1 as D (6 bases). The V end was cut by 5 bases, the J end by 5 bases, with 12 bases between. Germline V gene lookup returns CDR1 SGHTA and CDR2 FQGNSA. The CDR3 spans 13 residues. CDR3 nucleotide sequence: TGTGCCAGCAGCGACAGGTCGGGGGAGACCCAGTACTTC. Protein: CASSDRSGETQYF.

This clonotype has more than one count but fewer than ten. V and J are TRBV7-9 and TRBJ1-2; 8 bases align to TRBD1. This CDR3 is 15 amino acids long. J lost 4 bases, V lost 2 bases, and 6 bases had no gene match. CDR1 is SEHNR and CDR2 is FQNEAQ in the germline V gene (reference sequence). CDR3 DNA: TGTGCCAGCAGCTTAAGTGACAGGGGAGGCTATGGCTACACCTTC. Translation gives CASSLSDRGGYGYTF.